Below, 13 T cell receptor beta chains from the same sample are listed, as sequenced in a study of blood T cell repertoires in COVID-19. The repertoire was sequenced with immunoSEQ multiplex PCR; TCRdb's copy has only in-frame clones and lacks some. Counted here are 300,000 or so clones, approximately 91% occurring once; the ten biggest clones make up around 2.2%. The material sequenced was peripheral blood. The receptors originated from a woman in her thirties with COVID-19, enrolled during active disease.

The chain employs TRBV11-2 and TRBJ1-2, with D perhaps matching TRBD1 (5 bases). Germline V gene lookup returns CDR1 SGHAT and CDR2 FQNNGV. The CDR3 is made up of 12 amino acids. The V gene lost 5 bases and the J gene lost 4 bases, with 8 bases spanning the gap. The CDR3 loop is CASSTDSYGYTF. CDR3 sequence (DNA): TGTGCCAGCAGCACCGACAGCTATGGCTACACCTTC. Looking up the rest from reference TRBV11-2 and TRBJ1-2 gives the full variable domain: EAGVAQSPRYKIIEKRQSVAFWCNPISGHATLYWYQQILGQGPKLLIQFQNNGVVDDSQLPKDRFSAERLKGVDSTLKIQPAKLEDSAVYLCASSTDSYGYTFGSGTRLTVV.

CDR3 residues: CASSPTGRRGSNTEAFF. The CDR3 coding sequence is TGTGCCAGCAGCCCGACAGGGAGGAGGGGGTCGAACACTGAAGCTTTCTTT. The chain has TRBV3-1 (or the pseudogene TRBV3-2) and TRBJ1-1, with TRBD1 matching over 7 bases. Germline V gene sequence: CDR1 LGHDT, CDR2 YNNKEL (reference sequence). The CDR3 has 17 residues. V was clipped by 4 bases and J by 1 base; unmatched bases: 12.

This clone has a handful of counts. The CDR3 nucleotides are TGTGCCAGCAGTATATCAGGGCTACATAATTCACCCCTCCACTTT. Its protein is CASSISGLHNSPLHF. This chain links TRBV6-5 with TRBJ1-6, with D possibly TRBD1 on 5 matching bases. The V end lost 5 bases, the J end lost 5 bases, and 13 bases lay between the germline ends. Germline values: CDR1 MNHEY, CDR2 SVGAGI. This CDR3 has 15 residues.

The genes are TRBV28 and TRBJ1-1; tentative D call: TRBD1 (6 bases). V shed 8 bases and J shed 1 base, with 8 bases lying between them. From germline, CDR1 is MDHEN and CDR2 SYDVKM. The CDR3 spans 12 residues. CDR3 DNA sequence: TGTGCCAGCGTGACAGGGAACACTGAAGCTTTCTTT. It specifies CASVTGNTEAFF.

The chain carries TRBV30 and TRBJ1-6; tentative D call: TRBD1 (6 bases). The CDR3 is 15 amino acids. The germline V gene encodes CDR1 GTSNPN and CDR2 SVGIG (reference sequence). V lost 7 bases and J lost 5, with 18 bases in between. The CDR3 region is CAFQGSPTNNSPLHF. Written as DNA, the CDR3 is TGTGCCTTTCAGGGGTCCCCTACTAATAATTCACCCCTCCACTTT. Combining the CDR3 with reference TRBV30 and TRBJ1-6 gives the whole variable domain SQTIHQWPATLVQPVGSPLSLECTVEGTSNPNLYWYRQAAGRGLQLLFYSVGIGQISSEVPQNLSASRPQDRQFILSSKKLLLSDSGFYLCAFQGSPTNNSPLHFGNGTRLTVT.

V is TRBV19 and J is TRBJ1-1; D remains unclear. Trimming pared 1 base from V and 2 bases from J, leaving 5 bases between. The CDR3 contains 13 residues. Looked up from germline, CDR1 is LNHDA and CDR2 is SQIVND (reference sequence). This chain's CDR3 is CASSIATNTEAFF. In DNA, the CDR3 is TGTGCCAGTAGTATAGCAACAAACACTGAAGCTTTCTTT.

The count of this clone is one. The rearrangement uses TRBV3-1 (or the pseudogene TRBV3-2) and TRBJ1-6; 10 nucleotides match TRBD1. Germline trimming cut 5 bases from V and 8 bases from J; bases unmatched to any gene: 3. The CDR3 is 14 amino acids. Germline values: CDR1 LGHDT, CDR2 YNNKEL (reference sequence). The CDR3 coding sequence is TGTGCCAGCAGCGAGACAGGGGGCTATTCACCCCTCCACTTT. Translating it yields CASSETGGYSPLHF.

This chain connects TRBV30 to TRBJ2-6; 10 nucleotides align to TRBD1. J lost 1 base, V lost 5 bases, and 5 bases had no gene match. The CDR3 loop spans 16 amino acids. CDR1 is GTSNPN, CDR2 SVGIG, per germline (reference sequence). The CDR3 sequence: CAWAGQGVSGANVLTF. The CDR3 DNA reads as TGTGCCTGGGCCGGACAGGGGGTATCTGGGGCCAACGTCCTGACTTTC.

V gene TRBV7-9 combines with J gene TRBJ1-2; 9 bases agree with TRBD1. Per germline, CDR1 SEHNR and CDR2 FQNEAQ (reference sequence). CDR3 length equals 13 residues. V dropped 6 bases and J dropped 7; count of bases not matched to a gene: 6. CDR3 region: CASSLETGGGYTF. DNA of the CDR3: TGTGCCAGCAGTTTGGAGACAGGGGGTGGCTACACCTTC.

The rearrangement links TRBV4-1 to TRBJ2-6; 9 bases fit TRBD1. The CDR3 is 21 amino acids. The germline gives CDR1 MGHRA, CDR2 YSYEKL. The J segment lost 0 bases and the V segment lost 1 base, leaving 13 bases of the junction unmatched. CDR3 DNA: TGCGCCAGCAGCCAAGCCTTGTCCGGACAGGGGTTTTTCTCTGGGGCCAACGTCCTGACTTTC. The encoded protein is CASSQALSGQGFFSGANVLTF.

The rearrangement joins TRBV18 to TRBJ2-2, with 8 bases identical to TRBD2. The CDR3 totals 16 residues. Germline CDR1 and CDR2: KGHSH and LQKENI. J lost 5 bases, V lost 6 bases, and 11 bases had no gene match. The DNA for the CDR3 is TGTGCCAGCTCGTATCCGGGTACTAGCGGAACCGGGGAGCTGTTTTTT. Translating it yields CASSYPGTSGTGELFF.

CDR3 amino acids: CATSDGGTPEQYF. The CDR3 DNA reads TGTGCCACCAGTGATGGCGGGACTCCGGAGCAGTACTTC. The chain couples TRBV24-1 to TRBJ2-7; possibly TRBD2 for D (6 bases). The germline CDR1 and CDR2 sequences are KGHDR and SFDVKD. Trimming left V 3 bases short and J 7 bases short, with 12 bases between. The length of the CDR3 is 13 residues.

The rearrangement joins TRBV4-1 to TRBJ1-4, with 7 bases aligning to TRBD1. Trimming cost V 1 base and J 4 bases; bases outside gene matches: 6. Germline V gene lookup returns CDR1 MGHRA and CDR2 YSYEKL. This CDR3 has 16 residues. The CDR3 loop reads CASSQARQGINEKLFF. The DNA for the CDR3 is TGCGCCAGCAGCCAAGCCCGACAGGGCATTAATGAAAAACTGTTTTTT.